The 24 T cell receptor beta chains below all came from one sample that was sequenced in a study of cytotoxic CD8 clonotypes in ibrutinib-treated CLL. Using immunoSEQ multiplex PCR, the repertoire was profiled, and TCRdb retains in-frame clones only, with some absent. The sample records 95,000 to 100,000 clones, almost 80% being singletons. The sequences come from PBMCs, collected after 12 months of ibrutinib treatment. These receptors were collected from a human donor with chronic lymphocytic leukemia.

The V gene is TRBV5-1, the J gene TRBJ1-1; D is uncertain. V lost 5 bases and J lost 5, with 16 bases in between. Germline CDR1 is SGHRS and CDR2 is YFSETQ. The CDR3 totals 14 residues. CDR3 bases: TGCGCCAGCAGTGTACTTGGGGAAAGGACTGAAGCTTTCTTT. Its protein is CASSVLGERTEAFF.

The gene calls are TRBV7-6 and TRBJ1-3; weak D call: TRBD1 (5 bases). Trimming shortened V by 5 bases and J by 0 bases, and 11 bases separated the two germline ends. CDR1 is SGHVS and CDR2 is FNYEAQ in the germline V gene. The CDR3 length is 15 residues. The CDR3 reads CASSAGEYSGNTIYF. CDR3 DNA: TGTGCCAGCAGCGCGGGGGAATACTCTGGAAACACCATATATTTT.

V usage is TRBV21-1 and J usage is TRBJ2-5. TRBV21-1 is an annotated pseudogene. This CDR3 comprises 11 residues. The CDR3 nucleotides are TGTGCCACCCAAAAAGGGGAGACCCAGTACTTC. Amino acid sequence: CATQKGETQYF.

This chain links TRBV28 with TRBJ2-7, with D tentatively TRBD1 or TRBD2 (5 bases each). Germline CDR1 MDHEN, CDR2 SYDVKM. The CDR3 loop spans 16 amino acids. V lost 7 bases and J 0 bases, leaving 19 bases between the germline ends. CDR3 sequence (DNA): TGTGCCAGCAAGACTGGGGACCCAAGGACCTCCTACGAGCAGTACTTC. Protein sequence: CASKTGDPRTSYEQYF.

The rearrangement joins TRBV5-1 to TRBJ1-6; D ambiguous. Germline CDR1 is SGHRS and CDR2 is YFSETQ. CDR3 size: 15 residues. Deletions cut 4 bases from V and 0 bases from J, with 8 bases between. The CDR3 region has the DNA TGCGCCAGCAGCCTCTTTAGCTCCTATAATTCACCCCTCCACTTT. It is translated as CASSLFSSYNSPLHF. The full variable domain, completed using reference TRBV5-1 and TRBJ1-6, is KAGVTQTPRYLIKTRGQQVTLSCSPISGHRSVSWYQQTPGQGLQFLFEYFSETQRNKGNFPGRFSGRQFSNSRSEMNVSTLELGDSALYLCASSLFSSYNSPLHFGNGTRLTVT.

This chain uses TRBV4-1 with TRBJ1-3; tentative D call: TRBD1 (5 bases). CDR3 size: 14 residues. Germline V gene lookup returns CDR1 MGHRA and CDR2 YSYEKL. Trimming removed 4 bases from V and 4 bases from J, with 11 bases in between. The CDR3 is CASSLGAEGNTIYF. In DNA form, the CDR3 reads TGCGCCAGCAGCCTTGGGGCCGAAGGAAACACCATATATTTT.

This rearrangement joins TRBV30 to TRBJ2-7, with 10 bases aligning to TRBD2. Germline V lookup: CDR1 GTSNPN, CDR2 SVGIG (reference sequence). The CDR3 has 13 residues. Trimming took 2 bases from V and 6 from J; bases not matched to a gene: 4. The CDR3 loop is CAWSSGGAVEQYF. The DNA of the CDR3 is TGTGCCTGGAGTAGCGGGGGGGCTGTCGAGCAGTACTTC.

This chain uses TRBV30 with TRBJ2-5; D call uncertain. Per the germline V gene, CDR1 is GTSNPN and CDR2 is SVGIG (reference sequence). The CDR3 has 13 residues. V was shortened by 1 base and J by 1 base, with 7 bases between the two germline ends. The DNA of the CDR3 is TGTGCCTGGAGTGAGGGCGGCCAAGAGACCCAGTACTTC. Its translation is CAWSEGGQETQYF.

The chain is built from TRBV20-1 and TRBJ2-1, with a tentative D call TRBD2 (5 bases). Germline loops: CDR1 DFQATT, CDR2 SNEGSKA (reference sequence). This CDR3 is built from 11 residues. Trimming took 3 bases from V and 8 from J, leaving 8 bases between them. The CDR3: CSARGGYEQFF. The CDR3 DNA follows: TGCAGTGCTAGGGGCGGGTATGAGCAGTTCTTC.

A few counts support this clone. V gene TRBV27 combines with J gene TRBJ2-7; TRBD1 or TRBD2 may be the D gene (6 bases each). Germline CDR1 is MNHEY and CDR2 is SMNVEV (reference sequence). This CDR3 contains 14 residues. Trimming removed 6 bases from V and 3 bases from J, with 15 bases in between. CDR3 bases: TGTGCCAGCAGCGTGCAGGAGGGGGGCTACGAGCAGTACTTC. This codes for CASSVQEGGYEQYF.

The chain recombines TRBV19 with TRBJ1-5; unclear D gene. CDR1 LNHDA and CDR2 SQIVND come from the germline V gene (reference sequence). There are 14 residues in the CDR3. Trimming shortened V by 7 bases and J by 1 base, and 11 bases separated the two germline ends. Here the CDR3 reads CASNWVSSNQPQHF. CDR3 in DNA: TGTGCCAGTAATTGGGTATCGAGCAATCAGCCCCAGCATTTT.

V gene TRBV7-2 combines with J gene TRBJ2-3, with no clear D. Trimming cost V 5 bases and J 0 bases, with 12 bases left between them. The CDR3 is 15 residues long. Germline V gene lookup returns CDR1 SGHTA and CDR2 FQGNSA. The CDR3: CASSGYPRSTDTQYF. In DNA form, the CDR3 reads TGTGCCAGCAGCGGTTATCCTCGGAGCACAGATACGCAGTATTTT.

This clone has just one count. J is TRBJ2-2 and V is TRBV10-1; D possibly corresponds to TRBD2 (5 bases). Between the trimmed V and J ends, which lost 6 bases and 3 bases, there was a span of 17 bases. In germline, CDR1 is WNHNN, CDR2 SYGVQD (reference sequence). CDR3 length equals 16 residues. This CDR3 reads CASSKGRTGDTGELFF. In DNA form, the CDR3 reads TGCGCCAGCAGCAAAGGACGAACCGGGGACACCGGGGAGCTGTTTTTT.

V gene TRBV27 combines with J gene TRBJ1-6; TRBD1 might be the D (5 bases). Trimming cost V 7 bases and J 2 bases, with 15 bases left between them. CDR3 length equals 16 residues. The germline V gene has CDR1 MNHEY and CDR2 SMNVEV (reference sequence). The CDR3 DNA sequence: TGTGCCAGCACTCGAAGGGGCGGAGCCTATAATTCACCCCTCCACTTT. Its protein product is CASTRRGGAYNSPLHF.

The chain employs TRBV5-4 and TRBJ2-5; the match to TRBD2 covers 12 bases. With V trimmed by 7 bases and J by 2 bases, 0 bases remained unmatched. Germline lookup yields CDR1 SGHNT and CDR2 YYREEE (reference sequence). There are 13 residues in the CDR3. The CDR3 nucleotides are TGTGCCAGCGGACTAGCGGGGCAAGAGACCCAGTACTTC. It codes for CASGLAGQETQYF.

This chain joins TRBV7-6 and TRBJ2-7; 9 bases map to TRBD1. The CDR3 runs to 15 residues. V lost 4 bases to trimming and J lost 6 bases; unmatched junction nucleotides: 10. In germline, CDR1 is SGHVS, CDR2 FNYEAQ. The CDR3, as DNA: TGTGCCAGCAGCTCCTCGGGACAGGGTTTTGGCGAGCAGTACTTC. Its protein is CASSSSGQGFGEQYF.

Here the CDR3 DNA reads TGTGCCTCCAAGGGGACCTACACAGATACGCAGTATTTT. Encoded protein: CASKGTYTDTQYF. The V and J genes are TRBV2 and TRBJ2-3; the D gene could be TRBD1 or TRBD2 (5 bases each). V was shortened by 11 bases and J by 2 bases, with 14 bases between the two germline ends. This CDR3 has 13 residues. CDR1 SNHLY and CDR2 FYNNEI come from the germline V gene.

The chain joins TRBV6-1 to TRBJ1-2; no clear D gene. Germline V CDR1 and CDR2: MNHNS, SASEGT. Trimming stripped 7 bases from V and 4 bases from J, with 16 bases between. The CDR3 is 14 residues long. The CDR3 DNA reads TGTGCCAGCACCCCGGGCCCGCTTGGCTATGGCTACACCTTC. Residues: CASTPGPLGYGYTF.

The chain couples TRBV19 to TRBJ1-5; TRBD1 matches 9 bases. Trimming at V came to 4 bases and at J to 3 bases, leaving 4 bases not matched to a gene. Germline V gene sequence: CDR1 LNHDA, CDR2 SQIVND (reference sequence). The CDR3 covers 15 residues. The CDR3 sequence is CASSRDRANNQPQHF. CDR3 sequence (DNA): TGTGCCAGTAGTAGGGACAGGGCAAACAATCAGCCCCAGCATTTT.

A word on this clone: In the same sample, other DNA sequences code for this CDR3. The CDR3 loop reads CASSESGGSYEQYF. In DNA form, the CDR3 reads TGCGCCAGCAGTGAGTCGGGGGGTTCCTACGAGCAGTACTTC. The chain employs TRBV10-1 and TRBJ2-7; maybe TRBD2 (6 bases). V was pared by 0 bases and J by 1 base, with 7 bases between. This CDR3 has 14 residues. Germline assignment: CDR1 WNHNN and CDR2 SYGVQD (reference sequence).

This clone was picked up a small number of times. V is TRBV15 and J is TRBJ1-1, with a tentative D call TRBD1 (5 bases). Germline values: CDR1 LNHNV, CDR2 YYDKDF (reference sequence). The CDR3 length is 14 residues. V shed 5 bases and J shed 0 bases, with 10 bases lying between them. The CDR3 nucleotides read TGTGCCACCAGCGCGACAGCCATGAACACTGAAGCTTTCTTT. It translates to CATSATAMNTEAFF.

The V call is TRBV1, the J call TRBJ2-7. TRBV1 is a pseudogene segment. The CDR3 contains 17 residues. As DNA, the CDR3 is TGCACCAGCAGCCGCGACACGCCCGTCTCTTGCCGCGGTGAGCAGTACTTC. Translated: CTSSRDTPVSCRGEQYF.

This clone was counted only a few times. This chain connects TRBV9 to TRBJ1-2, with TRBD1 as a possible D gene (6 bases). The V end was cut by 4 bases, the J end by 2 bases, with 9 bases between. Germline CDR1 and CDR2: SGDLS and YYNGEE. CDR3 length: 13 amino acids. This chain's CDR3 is CASSRTENYGYTF. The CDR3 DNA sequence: TGTGCCAGCAGCCGGACAGAAAACTATGGCTACACCTTC.

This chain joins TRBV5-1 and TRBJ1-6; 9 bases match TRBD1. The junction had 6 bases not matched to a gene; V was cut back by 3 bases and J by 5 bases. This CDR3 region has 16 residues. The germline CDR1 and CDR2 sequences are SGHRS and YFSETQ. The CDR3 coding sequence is TGCGCCAGCAGCTCAACAGGGGGCCAGGATAATTCACCCCTCCACTTT. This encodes CASSSTGGQDNSPLHF. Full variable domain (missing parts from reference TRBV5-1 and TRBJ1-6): KAGVTQTPRYLIKTRGQQVTLSCSPISGHRSVSWYQQTPGQGLQFLFEYFSETQRNKGNFPGRFSGRQFSNSRSEMNVSTLELGDSALYLCASSSTGGQDNSPLHFGNGTRLTVT.